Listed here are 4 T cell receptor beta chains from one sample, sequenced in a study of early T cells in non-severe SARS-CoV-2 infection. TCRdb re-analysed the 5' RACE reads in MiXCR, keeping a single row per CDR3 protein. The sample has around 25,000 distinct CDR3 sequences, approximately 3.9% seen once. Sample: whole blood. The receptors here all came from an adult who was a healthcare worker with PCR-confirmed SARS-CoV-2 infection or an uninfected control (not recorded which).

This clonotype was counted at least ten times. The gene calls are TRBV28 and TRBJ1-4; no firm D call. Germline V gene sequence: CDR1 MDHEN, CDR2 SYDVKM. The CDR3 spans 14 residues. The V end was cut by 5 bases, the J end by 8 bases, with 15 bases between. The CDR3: CASSLLDGEEKLFF. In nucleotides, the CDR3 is TGTGCCAGCAGTCTATTGGACGGAGAAGAAAAACTGTTTTTT.

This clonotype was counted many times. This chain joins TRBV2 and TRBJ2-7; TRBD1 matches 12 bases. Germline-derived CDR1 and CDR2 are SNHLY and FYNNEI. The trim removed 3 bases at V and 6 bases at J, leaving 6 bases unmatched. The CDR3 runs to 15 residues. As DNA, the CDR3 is TGTGCCAGCAGTGAGGGACAGGGGGCGCTGAGCGAGCAGTACTTC. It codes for CASSEGQGALSEQYF.

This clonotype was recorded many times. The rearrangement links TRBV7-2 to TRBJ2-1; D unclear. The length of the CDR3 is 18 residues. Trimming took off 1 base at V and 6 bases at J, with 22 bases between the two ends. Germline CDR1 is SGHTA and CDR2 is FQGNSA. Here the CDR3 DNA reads TGTGCCAGCAGCTTAGGCCCGCTCCCCTCGAGGAGACCCAATGAGCAGTTCTTC. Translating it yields CASSLGPLPSRRPNEQFF.

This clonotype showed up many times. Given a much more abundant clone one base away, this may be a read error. The CDR3 loop is CASRGGVGANVLIF. The CDR3 DNA sequence: TGTGCCTCTCGAGGAGGGGTTGGGGCCAACGTCCTGATTTTC. The genes are TRBV30 and TRBJ2-6; possibly TRBD2 for D (6 bases). The CDR3 is 14 amino acids. Germline-derived CDR1 and CDR2 are GTSNPN and SVGIG (reference sequence).